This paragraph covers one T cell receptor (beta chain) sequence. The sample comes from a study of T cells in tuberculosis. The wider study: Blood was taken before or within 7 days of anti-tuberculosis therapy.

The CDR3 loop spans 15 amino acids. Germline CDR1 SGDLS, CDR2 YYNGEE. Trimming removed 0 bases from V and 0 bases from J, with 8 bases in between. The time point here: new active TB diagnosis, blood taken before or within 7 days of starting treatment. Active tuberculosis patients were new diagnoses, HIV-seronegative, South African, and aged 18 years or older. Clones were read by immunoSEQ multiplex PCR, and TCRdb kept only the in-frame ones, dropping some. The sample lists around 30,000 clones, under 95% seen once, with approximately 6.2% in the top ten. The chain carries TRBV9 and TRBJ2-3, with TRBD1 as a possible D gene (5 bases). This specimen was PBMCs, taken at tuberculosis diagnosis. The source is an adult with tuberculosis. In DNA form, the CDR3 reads TGTGCCAGCAGCGTAGGGCCAGGGAGCACAGATACGCAGTATTTT. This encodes CASSVGPGSTDTQYF. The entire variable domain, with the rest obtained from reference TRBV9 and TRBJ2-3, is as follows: DSGVTQTPKHLITATGQRVTLRCSPRSGDLSVYWYQQSLDQGLQFLIQYYNGEERAKGNILERFSAQQFPDLHSELNLSSLELGDSALYFCASSVGPGSTDTQYFGPGTRLTVL.